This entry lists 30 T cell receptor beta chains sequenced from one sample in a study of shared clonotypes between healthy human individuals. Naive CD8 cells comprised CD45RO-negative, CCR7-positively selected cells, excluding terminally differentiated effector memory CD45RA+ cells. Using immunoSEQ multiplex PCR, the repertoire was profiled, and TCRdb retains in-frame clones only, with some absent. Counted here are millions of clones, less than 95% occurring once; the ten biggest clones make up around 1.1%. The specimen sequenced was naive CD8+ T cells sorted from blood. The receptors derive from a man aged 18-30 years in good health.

The CDR3 DNA is TGTGCCAGCTCAACGACCTACGAGCAGTACTTC. Translation gives CASSTTYEQYF. The chain has TRBV18 and TRBJ2-7; no reliable D call. The V end was cut by 5 bases, the J end by 2 bases, with 4 bases between. The CDR3 length is 11 residues. The germline CDR1 and CDR2 sequences are KGHSH and LQKENI.

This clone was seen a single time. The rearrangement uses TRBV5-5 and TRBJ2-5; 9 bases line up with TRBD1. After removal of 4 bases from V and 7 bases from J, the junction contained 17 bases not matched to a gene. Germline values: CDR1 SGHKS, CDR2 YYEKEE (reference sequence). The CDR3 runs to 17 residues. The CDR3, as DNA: TGTGCCAGCAGCGAGGGACAGGGCGCAAGTAATTGGGGGACCCAGTACTTC. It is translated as CASSEGQGASNWGTQYF.

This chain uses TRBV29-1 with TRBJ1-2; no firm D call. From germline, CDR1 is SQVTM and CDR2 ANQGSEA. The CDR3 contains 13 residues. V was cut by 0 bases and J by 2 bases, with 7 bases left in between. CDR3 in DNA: TGCAGCGTTGAAGATGTGGGGAACTATGGCTACACCTTC. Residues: CSVEDVGNYGYTF.

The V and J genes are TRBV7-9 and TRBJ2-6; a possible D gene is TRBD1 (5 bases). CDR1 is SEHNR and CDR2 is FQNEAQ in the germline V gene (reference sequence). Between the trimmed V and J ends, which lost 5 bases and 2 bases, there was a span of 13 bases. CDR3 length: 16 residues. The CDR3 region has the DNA TGTGCCAGCAGCACCCCAGGGAAGGCTGGGGCCAACGTCCTGACTTTC. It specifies CASSTPGKAGANVLTF.

DNA of the CDR3: TGTGCCAGTAAACCCCCGATGAGCTCCTACAATGAGCAGTTCTTC. As protein: CASKPPMSSYNEQFF. The chain links TRBV6-5 to TRBJ2-1; D uncertain. The CDR3 spans 15 residues. V lost 9 bases and J 0 bases, leaving 15 bases between the germline ends. Germline V gene lookup returns CDR1 MNHEY and CDR2 SVGAGI.

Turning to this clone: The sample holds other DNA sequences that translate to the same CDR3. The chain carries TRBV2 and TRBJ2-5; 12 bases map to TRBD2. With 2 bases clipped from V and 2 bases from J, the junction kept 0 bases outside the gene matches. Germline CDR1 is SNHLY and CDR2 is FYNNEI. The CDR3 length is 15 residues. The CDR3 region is CASSELAGGQETQYF. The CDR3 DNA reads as TGTGCCAGCAGTGAACTAGCGGGAGGGCAAGAGACCCAGTACTTC.

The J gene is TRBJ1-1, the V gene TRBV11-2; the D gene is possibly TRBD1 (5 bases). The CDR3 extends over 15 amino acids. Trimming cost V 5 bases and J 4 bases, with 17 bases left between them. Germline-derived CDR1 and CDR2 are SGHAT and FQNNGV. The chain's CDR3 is CASSANSGGSTEAFF. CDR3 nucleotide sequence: TGTGCCAGCAGCGCGAACTCCGGGGGATCCACTGAAGCTTTCTTT.

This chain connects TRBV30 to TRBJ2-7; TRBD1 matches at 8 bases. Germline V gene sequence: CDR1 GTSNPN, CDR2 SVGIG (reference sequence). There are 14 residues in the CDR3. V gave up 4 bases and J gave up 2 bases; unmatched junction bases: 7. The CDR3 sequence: CAWIPPDRAYEQYF. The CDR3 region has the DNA TGTGCCTGGATCCCCCCGGACAGGGCCTACGAGCAGTACTTC.

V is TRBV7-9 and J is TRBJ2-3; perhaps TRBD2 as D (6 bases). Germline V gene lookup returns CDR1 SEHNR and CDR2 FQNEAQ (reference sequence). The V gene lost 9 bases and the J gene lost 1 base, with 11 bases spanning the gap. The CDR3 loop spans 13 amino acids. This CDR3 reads CASKASGTDTQYF. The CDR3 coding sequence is TGTGCCAGTAAGGCTAGCGGCACAGATACGCAGTATTTT.

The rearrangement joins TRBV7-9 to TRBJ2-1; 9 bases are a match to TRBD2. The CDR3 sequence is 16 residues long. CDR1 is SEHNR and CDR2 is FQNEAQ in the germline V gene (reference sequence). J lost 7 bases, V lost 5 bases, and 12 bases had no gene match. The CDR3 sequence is CASSPPAGTSLNEQFF. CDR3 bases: TGTGCCAGCAGCCCGCCCGCCGGGACTAGCTTGAATGAGCAGTTCTTC.

The CDR3 DNA reads TGTGCCAGCGGGCAACCGGCCGGTACAGATACGCAGTATTTT. It encodes CASGQPAGTDTQYF. V and J are TRBV6-1 and TRBJ2-3; D ambiguous. CDR3 length: 14 amino acids. Germline lookup yields CDR1 MNHNS and CDR2 SASEGT. With 8 bases removed from V and 3 bases from J, the gap between germline ends came to 15 bases.

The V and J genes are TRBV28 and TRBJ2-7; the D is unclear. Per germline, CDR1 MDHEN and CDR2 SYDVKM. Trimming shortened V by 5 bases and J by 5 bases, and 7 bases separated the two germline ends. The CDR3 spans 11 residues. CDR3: CASSAFNEQYF. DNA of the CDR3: TGTGCCAGCAGTGCCTTTAACGAGCAGTACTTC.

CDR3 nucleotide sequence: TGTGCCAGCAGTCCCGCCGGCAGCCTAGGAACACCCCTCCACTTT. Protein sequence: CASSPAGSLGTPLHF. The rearrangement links TRBV2 to TRBJ1-6; D remains unclear. Germline V gives CDR1 SNHLY, CDR2 FYNNEI. This CDR3 contains 15 residues. Trimming cost V 5 bases and J 11 bases, with 19 bases left between them. Based on the CDR3 plus reference TRBV2 and TRBJ1-6, the full variable domain is EPEVTQTPSHQVTQMGQEVILRCVPISNHLYFYWYRQILGQKVEFLVSFYNNEISEKSEIFDDQFSVERPDGSNFTLKIRSTKLEDSAMYFCASSPAGSLGTPLHFGNGTRLTVT.

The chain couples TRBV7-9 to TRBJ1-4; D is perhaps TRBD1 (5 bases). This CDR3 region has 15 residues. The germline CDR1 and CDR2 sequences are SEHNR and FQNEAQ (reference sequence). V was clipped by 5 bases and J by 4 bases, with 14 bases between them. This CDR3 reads CASSRTGTHNEKLFF. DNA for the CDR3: TGTGCCAGCAGCCGTACCGGGACCCATAATGAAAAACTGTTTTTT.

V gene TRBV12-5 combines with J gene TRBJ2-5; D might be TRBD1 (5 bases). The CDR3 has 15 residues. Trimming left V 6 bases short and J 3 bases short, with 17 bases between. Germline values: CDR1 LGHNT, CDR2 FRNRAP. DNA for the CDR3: TGTGCTAGTGGCTATACTCAGGGATGGGAAGAGACCCAGTACTTC. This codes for CASGYTQGWEETQYF.

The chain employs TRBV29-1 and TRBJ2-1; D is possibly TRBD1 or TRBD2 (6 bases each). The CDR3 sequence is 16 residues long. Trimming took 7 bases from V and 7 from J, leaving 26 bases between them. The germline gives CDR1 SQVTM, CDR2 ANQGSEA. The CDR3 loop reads CSAGYRAGNPWNEQFF. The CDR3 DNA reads TGCAGCGCAGGATACAGGGCGGGAAACCCTTGGAATGAGCAGTTCTTC.

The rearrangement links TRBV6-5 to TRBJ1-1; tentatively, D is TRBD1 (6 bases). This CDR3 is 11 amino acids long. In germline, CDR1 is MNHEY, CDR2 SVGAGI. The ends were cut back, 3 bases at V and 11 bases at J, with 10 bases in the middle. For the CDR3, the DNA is TGTGCCAGCAGTTATTGGGGGCAGGCTTTCTTT. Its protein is CASSYWGQAFF.

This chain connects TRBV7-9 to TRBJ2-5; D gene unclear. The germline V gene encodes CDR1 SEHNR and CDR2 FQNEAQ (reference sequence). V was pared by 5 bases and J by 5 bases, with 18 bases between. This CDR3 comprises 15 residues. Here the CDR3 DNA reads TGTGCCAGCAGCCTTGTAACAATTCAAGCGGAGACCCAGTACTTC. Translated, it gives CASSLVTIQAETQYF.

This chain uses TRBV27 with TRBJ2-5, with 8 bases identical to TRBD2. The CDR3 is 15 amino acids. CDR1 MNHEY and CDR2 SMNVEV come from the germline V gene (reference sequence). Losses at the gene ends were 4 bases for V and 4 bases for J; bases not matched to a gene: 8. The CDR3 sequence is CASSSLAGKGETQYF. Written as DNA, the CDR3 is TGTGCCAGCAGTTCTTTAGCGGGGAAGGGAGAGACCCAGTACTTC.

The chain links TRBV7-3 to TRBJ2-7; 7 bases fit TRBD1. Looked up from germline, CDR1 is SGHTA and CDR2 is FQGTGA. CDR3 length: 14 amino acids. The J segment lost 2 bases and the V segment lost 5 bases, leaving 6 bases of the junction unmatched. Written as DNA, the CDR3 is TGTGCCAGCAGCCCGACAGGGTCCCCCTACGAGCAGTACTTC. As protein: CASSPTGSPYEQYF.

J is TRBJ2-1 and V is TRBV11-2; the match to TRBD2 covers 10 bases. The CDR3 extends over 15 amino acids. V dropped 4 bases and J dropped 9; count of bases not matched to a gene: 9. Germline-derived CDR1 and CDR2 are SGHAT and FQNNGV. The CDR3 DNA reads TGTGCCAGCAGCTCCGAGCGGGGGGGCCGCAGTGAGCAGTTCTTC. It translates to CASSSERGGRSEQFF.

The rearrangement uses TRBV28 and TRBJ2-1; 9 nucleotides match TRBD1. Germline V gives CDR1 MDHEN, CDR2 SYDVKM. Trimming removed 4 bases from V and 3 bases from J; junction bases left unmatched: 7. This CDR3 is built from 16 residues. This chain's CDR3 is CASSSPRTGVYNEQFF. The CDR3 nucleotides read TGTGCCAGCAGTTCCCCCCGGACAGGGGTCTACAATGAGCAGTTCTTC.

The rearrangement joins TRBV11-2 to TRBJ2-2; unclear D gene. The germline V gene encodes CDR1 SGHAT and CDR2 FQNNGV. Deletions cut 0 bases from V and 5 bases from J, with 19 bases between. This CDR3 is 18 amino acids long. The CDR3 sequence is CASSLDHFRSELTGELFF. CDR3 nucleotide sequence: TGTGCCAGCAGCTTAGATCATTTTAGGTCTGAGTTGACCGGGGAGCTGTTTTTT.

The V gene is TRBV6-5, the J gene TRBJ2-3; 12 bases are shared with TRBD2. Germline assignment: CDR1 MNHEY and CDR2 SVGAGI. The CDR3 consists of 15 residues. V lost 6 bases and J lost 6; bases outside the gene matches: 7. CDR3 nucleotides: TGTGCCAGCAGCACCACTAGCGGGGGGTCGGATACGCAGTATTTT. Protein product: CASSTTSGGSDTQYF.

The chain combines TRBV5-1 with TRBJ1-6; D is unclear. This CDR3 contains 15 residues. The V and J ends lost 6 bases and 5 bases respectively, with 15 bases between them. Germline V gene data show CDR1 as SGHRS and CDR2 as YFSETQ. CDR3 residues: CASTSSAANNSPLHF. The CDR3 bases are TGCGCCAGCACCTCCTCCGCAGCGAATAATTCACCCCTCCACTTT.

CDR3 residues: CASSGRTGAGGNTIYF. The CDR3 DNA reads as TGTGCCAGCAGCGGACGGACAGGGGCAGGGGGAAACACCATATATTTT. The V gene is TRBV9, the J gene TRBJ1-3; TRBD1 aligns across 9 bases. CDR1 is SGDLS, CDR2 YYNGEE, per germline. V gave up 3 bases and J gave up 4 bases; unmatched junction bases: 8. This CDR3 has 16 amino acids.

CDR3 sequence (DNA): TGTGCCAGCAGTCCGGGGCTGGGCTACGAGCAGTACTTC. It specifies CASSPGLGYEQYF. This chain connects TRBV28 to TRBJ2-7; D may match TRBD1 or TRBD2 (5 bases each). Germline lookup yields CDR1 MDHEN and CDR2 SYDVKM. This CDR3 is 13 amino acids long. V gave up 5 bases and J gave up 3 bases, with 11 bases separating them. Full variable domain (rest looked up from reference TRBV28 and TRBJ2-7): DVKVTQSSRYLVKRTGEKVFLECVQDMDHENMFWYRQDPGLGLRLIYFSYDVKMKEKGDIPEGYSVSREKKERFSLILESASTNQTSMYLCASSPGLGYEQYFGPGTRLTVT.

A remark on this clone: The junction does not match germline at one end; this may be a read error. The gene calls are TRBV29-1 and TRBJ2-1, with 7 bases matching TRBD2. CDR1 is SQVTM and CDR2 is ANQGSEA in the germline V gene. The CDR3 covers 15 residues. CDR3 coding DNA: TGCAGCGTCGAAGAGACTAGCAGGTCCTACAATGAGCAGTTCTTC. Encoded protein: CSVEETSRSYNEQFF.

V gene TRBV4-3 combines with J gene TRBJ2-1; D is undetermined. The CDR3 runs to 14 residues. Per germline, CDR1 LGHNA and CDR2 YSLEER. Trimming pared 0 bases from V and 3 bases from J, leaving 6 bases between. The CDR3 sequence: CASSQDESYNEQFF. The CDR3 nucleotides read TGCGCCAGCAGCCAAGATGAGAGCTACAATGAGCAGTTCTTC.

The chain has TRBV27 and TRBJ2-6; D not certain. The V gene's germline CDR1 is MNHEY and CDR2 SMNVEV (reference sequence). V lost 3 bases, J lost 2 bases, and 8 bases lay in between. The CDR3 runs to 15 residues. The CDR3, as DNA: TGTGCCAGCAGTTTTGGTATACCTGGGGCCAACGTCCTGACTTTC. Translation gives CASSFGIPGANVLTF.